What follows is one TCR beta chain and its context. The specificity of this receptor is unknown. No much larger clonotype is one base removed from it; base qualities were not supplied. The cohort consisted of hundreds of healthy bone marrow donors. At the time of sampling, every cohort member was nominally healthy, though immune exposures that went unrecorded were likely present. The donor tested CMV seropositive and was one of the 289 seropositive cohort members. Every donor gave a peripheral blood sample, and the peripheral blood mononuclear cells from that sample were used for TCR beta sequencing. The Qiagen DNeasy Blood Extraction Kit was used to extract genomic DNA from the blood cell samples. Library preparation used the immunoSEQ multiplex PCR assay. A mixture of 60 forward primers for TCR Vbeta segments and 13 reverse primers for TCR Jbeta segments was used in the multiplex PCR. The CDR3 region of rearranged TCR beta genes was amplified from genomic DNA by a multiplex PCR assay. Amplified TCR beta libraries were sequenced as 87-base-pair reads on the Illumina HiSeq System. As for how the authors treated the data: In a later analysis, some 80 million unique TCR beta chains were counted across the 500 to 850 repertoires, and roughly 11 million of these chains were shared by at least two donors. Raw reads were error-corrected and collapsed into unique sequences by a nearest-neighbor algorithm in which closely related sequences were merged to remove PCR and sequencing errors. CDR3 sequences were aligned to IMGT reference sequences to assign V, D and J gene segments. For a sequence to be retained, at least a six-nucleotide match to both a V gene segment and a J gene segment was required. A rearrangement was called productive if the CDR3 had no stop codons and remained in frame with V and J, and every other rearrangement was called non-productive. CDR3 was defined by IMGT convention, running from the second conserved V-encoded cysteine to the conserved J-encoded phenylalanine. The earlier analysis of about 620 of the donors excluded sequences that lacked an unambiguous match to a single V gene segment. An earlier analysis of 587 of the donors called V segments functional above 56.7% productive rearrangements and segregating when the between-donor standard deviation exceeded 5%. A statistical classification framework was built to diagnose cytomegalovirus status from the catalog of TCR beta chain sequences. V and J gene assignment, in a later analysis, came from comparing TCR nucleotide sequences with IMGT/GENE-DB human TR gene sequences. Using the TCRdist pipeline, a later analysis assigned CDR3 sequences along with most-parsimonious VDJ recombination scenarios. In a later analysis, each TCR beta chain was defined by its CDR3 amino acid sequence together with its V-gene family, and reads without a unique V-gene family were excluded. As a way to deal with suspected cross-contamination and a sequencing artifact, a later analysis dropped hundreds of nucleotide sequences that were highly shared and had low generation probability. In a later analysis, a clonal expansion index was calculated for each public chain from normalized within-repertoire ranks of inferred template counts. In a later analysis, generation probabilities were computed using a VDJ recombination model fitted to out-of-frame rearrangements, and the results were checked against IGoR. Hypergeometric tests were used in a later analysis to score TCR-TCR, TCR-HLA and TCR-CMV co-occurrence, with a repertoire-size bias correction applied to the TCR pairs. A later analysis estimated false discovery rates by permuting HLA or CMV assignments 20 times. In a later analysis, co-occurring TCRs were grouped with DBSCAN, and TCRdist sequence similarity was added when clustering was performed within HLA-allele-positive subsets. Repertoires with fewer than 30,000 or more than 120,000 public chains were left out of co-occurrence clustering, as were four to six repertoires with anomalous nucleotide sharing. TCRdb re-hosts the immuneACCESS table, in-frame sequences only. Its copies lack some clones; in the studies checked, an unresolved V gene accounts for under half of them, and the cause for the rest is not known. V, J and clone size are those of that table, while D and trimming were read from the DNA. The sample table lists some 150,000 clones, about two thirds of them with a count of one. The top ten constitute approximately 4.2% of the sample.

Reading from cysteine to phenylalanine, the CDR3 counts 16 amino acids. Only CDR3 DNA is held: 48 bases, read in frame from base 1. As encoded in the germline V gene (reference sequence), CDR1 is SEHNR while CDR2 is FQNEAQ. V loses 1 base at its end and J loses 5 bases; junction bases beyond the gene matches: 6. This entry comes from a study of cytomegalovirus exposure and HLA in healthy donors listed by TCRdb under 2017. Concerning the study at large: An earlier analysis of fewer than 750 of the donors reported approximately 300 Gb of sequence data and 95 million to 130 million unique TCR beta sequences obtained from roughly 170 million T cells. About 280 gigabases of sequencing data and 70 million to 100 million unique TCR sequences made up an early release that covered approximately 620 HLA-typed donors. The genetic ancestry cluster associated with self-reported Caucasian donors included 81% of the approximately 430 genotyped donors. The study was designed to test whether signatures of past pathogen exposure could be identified by cataloging public T cell receptors. The T cell repertoires of 670 or so subjects were profiled by immunosequencing and related to cytomegalovirus serostatus. A separate validation cohort of roughly 110 different subjects was used in addition to the roughly 640-subject first cohort. To predict cytomegalovirus infection status, the study combined high-throughput TCR immunosequencing, statistical association of individual TCRs with disease status, and machine learning. In a later analysis, previously published TCR beta repertoires from roughly 710 donors were re-analyzed and high-resolution HLA genotyping was added so that TCR occurrence patterns could be studied. The later analysis used no new phenotypic data to find candidate immune exposures, relying instead on TCR beta sequences and their occurrence across donors. In an earlier analysis of 500 to 650 of the donors, high-throughput TCR beta sequencing was used to judge whether each TCR beta V gene segment behaved as functional or pseudogenic. Donor age, sex, ethnicity and CMV serostatus were collected together with the repertoire data. A later genetic analysis took genome-wide SNP genotypes for about three fifths of the 666 donors and used that subset as a discovery cohort. Every repertoire in the discovery cohort had been generated on one and the same sequencing platform. HLA typing included class I and class II loci at four-digit resolution. Typing coverage varied by locus: about 629-630 donors for A, B, C, DRB1 and DQB1; more than 500 for DQA1; more than 600 for DPA1; approximately 450 for DPB1. Roughly 5 DR-DQ haplotypes were handled as single units for association and clustering, since linkage in the cohort was strong. Across some 400 genotyped donors of the cohort, an average of approximately 200,000 unique TCR beta nucleotide sequences per donor were sequenced, and roughly 18% of those sequences were non-productive. Study-wide findings and limitations: In a later genetic analysis, fewer N-insertions in productive TCRs were reported among donors in an Asian-associated ancestry cluster than the roughly 710-donor mean. Because counts were too low, roughly 18 rarely observed V segments, including chromosome 9 orphons, were left out of the earlier analysis of about 620 of the donors. V-gene and J-gene trimming of TCR beta chains was associated with a missense DCLRE1C variant in a later genetic analysis, and the association was replicated in an independent cohort. In a later analysis, the rate of TCR association differed among HLA loci, with DRB1 alleles having the most associated TCRs and HLA-C alleles having the fewest. Specific HLA alleles were associated with over 15,000 TCR beta sequences at a false discovery rate of 0.05 in a later analysis. According to the authors, the approach could potentially be generalized to other disease states and immunological phenotypes. Because HLA typing was missing for some donors at each locus, association tests included only the typed subset. Strong co-occurrence of HLA alleles, especially DR and DQ, made assigning TCR associations to individual alleles difficult. Most TCR sequences were observed very rarely across donors, whereas some public TCRs were present in many individuals. The only immune exposure information available for the cohort was CMV serostatus. A group of highly shared sequence variants was considered likely to be a technical artifact of the sequencing pipeline. Correlated functional status among segregating V segments might be attributable to linkage disequilibrium, but an unknown experimental factor could not be ruled out. This cohort had only TCR beta chains sequenced, and the lack of alpha or paired-chain data limited which features could be detected. In a later analysis, HLA-associated TCR beta chains showed more clonal expansion and lower generation probabilities than non-associated chains that were equally common. The presence/absence analyses assumed that sequencing depth was roughly uniform across donors, and that assumption may not be true. An earlier analysis of several hundred of the donors showed that most TCR beta V segments appeared in productive rearrangements either about 90% or about 30% of the time, which broadly matched IMGT annotations. According to a later analysis, parvovirus B19, influenza, CMV and Epstein-Barr virus appeared linked to several top co-occurrence clusters. The classifier was reported to diagnose cytomegalovirus status with high specificity and sensitivity in both the original cohort and the validation cohort. A further reported finding was that TCR beta sequences accurately predicted the HLA-A and HLA-B alleles for most subjects in the first cohort. Three of the identified cytomegalovirus-associated TCR beta chains were confirmed in vitro to be specific for cytomegalovirus antigens. The study listed approximately 150 TCR beta chains as associated with cytomegalovirus. Most CMV-associated TCR beta chains appeared to be HLA-restricted in a later analysis, and the HLA associations seemed to be driven largely by CMV exposure. Some IMGT-functional V segments, including TRBV6-2 and TRBV6-3, could not be distinguished by the 87-base-pair reads and were therefore excluded.

The V gene is TRBV7-9 and the J gene is TRBJ2-3; a stretch of 10 junction bases matches TRBD2. This clonotype originated in a man aged 50-60 years in good health and CMV-seropositive. Source material: PBMCs. The DNA sequence follows: TGTGCCAGCAGCTTAGGCCGACCTAGCGGGGGAGATACGCAGTATTTT. Protein translation: CASSLGRPSGGDTQYF. The reference TRBV7-9 and TRBJ2-3 proteins fill in what lies around the CDR3, so the full variable domain reads DTGVSQNPRHKITKRGQNVTFRCDPISEHNRLYWYRQTLGQGPEFLTYFQNEAQLEKSRLLSDRFSAERPKGSFSTLEIQRTEQGDSAMYLCASSLGRPSGGDTQYFGPGTRLTVL.